The clone carrying this T cell receptor beta chain was picked up many times. Its specificity is unknown. TCRdb re-derived calls from the 5' RACE reads in MiXCR, one entry per CDR3 protein. The table shows 130,000 or so distinct CDR3 sequences, with about 6.5% occurring only once. The data were obtained in a study of CD8 T cells in ankylosing spondylitis. Whole-study findings and limits: The authors reported significant enrichment of disease-linked clones in matched ankylosing spondylitis synovial fluid.

This CDR3 has 12 residues. V lost 2 bases, J lost 3 bases, and 4 bases lay in between. Germline CDR1 MDHEN, CDR2 SYDVKM. Material: blood, either unsorted or a sorted T cell fraction (not recorded which). V is TRBV28 and J is TRBJ1-1, with D unclear. The sequence came from a male donor with ankylosing spondylitis or in good health (not recorded which). CDR3 protein: CASSLQDTEAFF. CDR3 sequence (DNA): TGTGCCAGCAGTTTACAGGACACTGAAGCTTTCTTT.